This TCR beta chain was sequenced during a study of OX40 agonist ivuxolimab in advanced cancers. Looking at the study overall: Ivuxolimab, which targeted the costimulatory receptor OX40 (CD134), was an agonistic, fully human IgG2 monoclonal antibody. Intravenous ivuxolimab was administered to patients every 2 weeks at six dose levels: 0.01, 0.1, 0.3, 1.5, 3 and 10 mg/kg. Of the roughly 51 patients in dose escalation, about 20 had hepatocellular carcinoma, around 15 had melanoma, 9 had renal cell carcinoma and 9 had head and neck cancer. The dose-escalation cohort was 82.7% male with a mean age of approximately 60 years, ranging from roughly 23 to 90. Prior anti-PD-1, anti-PD-L1 or anti-CTLA-4 therapy was permitted, and checkpoint inhibitors had been received by about 44% of dose-escalation patients. Three dose-escalation patients achieved partial responses, one with hepatocellular carcinoma and two with cutaneous melanoma. The point of sequencing TCRbeta in the periphery was to test whether ivuxolimab changed TCR sequence diversity and drove clonal T-cell expansion. The monotherapy dose-escalation portion (N of about 52 patients) of the phase I ivuxolimab trial is reported in the paper.

The CDR3 has 14 amino acids, counting the end cysteine and phenylalanine. Kept here is only the CDR3 DNA, which spans 42 bases and is read in frame from base 1. V sheds 0 bases and J sheds 3 bases, leaving 8 bases between their ends. Per the germline V gene, KGHSH is the CDR1 and LQKENI is the CDR2. Summary of the overall study and its limitations: The antigen specificity of the clonally expanded peripheral T cells was not determined. Low levels of normalized T-cell clonal expansion were also seen in some nonresponding patients. On average, CD8+ T cells showed more expanded clones than CD4+ T cells after ivuxolimab. Partial responders in the 0.1-3.0 mg/kg groups had among the lowest normalized peripheral clonal expansion, especially among CD8+ T cells. At doses from 0.1 to 3.0 mg/kg, clonal expansion was seen in both CD4+ and CD8+ blood T cells between baseline and week 6.

For sequencing of the TCRbeta CDR3 region, genomic DNA was extracted from the sorted cells. TCRbeta CDR3 regions were sequenced using the immunoSEQ Assay. The table was pulled from immuneACCESS by TCRdb, which kept in-frame rearrangements only. Such tables lose some clones; where checked, under half of the loss comes from unresolved V genes, and the rest has no known cause. This sample comprises roughly 80,000 clones, approximately 82% of them detected only once. Together, the top ten hold more than 0.75% of the sample. This clone was seen just once. Its cognate antigen has yet to be identified. It has no much larger one-base neighbor in the sample; base qualities were not kept. The trial excluded patients who had a history of autoimmune disease or who were on systemic immunosuppression. Peripheral blood for TCR sequencing was drawn from every dose cohort at baseline, at cycle 4 day 1 and at cycle 7 day 1. The samples were taken from a phase I, first-in-human, multicenter, open-label dose-escalation trial of ivuxolimab. The trial enrolled adults with locally advanced or metastatic head and neck squamous cell, hepatocellular, melanoma or renal cell carcinoma. CD4+ and CD8+ T cells were sorted separately from peripheral blood before TCR sequencing.

The sample consisted of CD4+ or CD8+ T cells sorted from blood, taken in a trial of the OX40 agonist ivuxolimab. Here the chain combines TRBV18 and TRBJ1-1; the D segment cannot be called with confidence. This TCR came from an adult with an advanced solid tumor such as melanoma, head and neck, liver or kidney cancer. The CDR3 loop reads CASSPPAGDTEAFF. The base sequence is TGTGCCAGCTCACCACCGGCAGGTGACACTGAAGCTTTCTTT.